These 21 T cell receptor beta chains were all obtained from the same sample, sequenced in a study of T cells in Graves' hyperthyroidism and ophthalmopathy. RNA transcripts were the template for amplifying TCR beta CDR3 regions. Initially, a first-round RT-PCR of the TCR CDR3 employed the HTBI primer set. TCRdb reprocessed the multiplex PCR reads via MiXCR and lists one record per CDR3 protein. The table lists about 420,000 distinct CDR3 sequences, roughly 15% of them singletons. The sample comprised blood. The source of these receptors is a woman between 18 and 29 years old with Graves' hyperthyroidism.

This clonotype was observed a handful of times. V and J are TRBV28 and TRBJ1-2; D is possibly TRBD1 (6 bases). Per the germline V gene, CDR1 is MDHEN and CDR2 is SYDVKM. Trimming took off 3 bases at V and 8 bases at J, with 22 bases between the two ends. CDR3 length: 16 amino acids. Here the CDR3 reads CASSLVVGGGWRGYTF. The DNA for the CDR3 is TGTGCCAGCAGTTTGGTGGTCGGGGGCGGATGGAGGGGCTACACCTTC.

This clonotype has ten or more counts. The chain is built from TRBV28 and TRBJ1-2, with TRBD1 identical over 9 bases. CDR1 and CDR2 from the germline V gene are MDHEN and SYDVKM. Losses at the gene ends were 4 bases for V and 4 bases for J; bases not matched to a gene: 16. The length of the CDR3 is 18 residues. CDR3 sequence reads: CASSSTIYRDREGYGYTF. The CDR3 DNA reads as TGTGCCAGCAGTTCTACGATTTACCGGGACAGGGAGGGCTATGGCTACACCTTC.

This clonotype has at least ten counts. The chain combines TRBV20-1 with TRBJ1-4, with a weak D call TRBD1 (5 bases). This CDR3 has 15 amino acids. The V end was cut by 2 bases, the J end by 8 bases, with 18 bases between. Germline assignment: CDR1 DFQATT and CDR2 SNEGSKA (reference sequence). CDR3 sequence (DNA): TGCAGTGCTAGATCTCTCGAGGGACTTTCCGAAAAACTGTTTTTT. It is translated as CSARSLEGLSEKLFF.

This clonotype was found a few times. The chain joins TRBV3-1 to TRBJ2-7, with D maybe TRBD2 (5 bases). This CDR3 is 12 amino acids long. CDR1 is LGHDT, CDR2 YNNKEL, per germline (reference sequence). The germline V and J ends were trimmed by 6 bases and 9 bases, with 15 bases remaining between them. CDR3 region: CASSSDSHGQYF. CDR3 DNA: TGTGCCAGCAGTTCGGACTCCCACGGGCAGTACTTC.

This clonotype has just one count. This chain joins TRBV27 and TRBJ2-1; 9 nucleotides match TRBD1. The V gene end was trimmed by 4 bases and the J gene end by 7 bases; junction bases not matched to a gene: 11. The CDR3 length is 16 residues. CDR1 and CDR2 from the germline V gene are MNHEY and SMNVEV (reference sequence). The CDR3 spells CASSYLGQGRQNEQFF. In nucleotides, the CDR3 is TGTGCCAGCAGTTACCTAGGACAGGGGCGGCAAAATGAGCAGTTCTTC.

For this clonotype: A read error may explain this, as a much larger clone is one base away. The V and J genes are TRBV12-3 or TRBV12-4 and TRBJ2-2; 8 nucleotides align to TRBD2. V lost 3 bases to trimming and J lost 5 bases; unmatched junction nucleotides: 14. The CDR3 covers 18 residues. Here the CDR3 reads CASSLGSPSGSWTGELFF. CDR3 nucleotides: TGTGCCAGCAGTTTGGGCTCACCGAGCGGGAGTTGGACCGGGGAGCTGTTTTTT.

At least ten counts were recorded for this clonotype. J is TRBJ2-3 and V is TRBV2; D call uncertain. Trimming left V 4 bases short and J 8 bases short, with 19 bases between. CDR1 SNHLY and CDR2 FYNNEI come from the germline V gene. The CDR3 has 15 residues. CDR3 loop: CASSGRLLSMSTQYF. DNA for the CDR3: TGTGCCAGCAGTGGTAGACTGCTCTCAATGTCTACGCAGTATTTT.

This clonotype has a handful of counts. The V gene is TRBV20-1, the J gene TRBJ1-5; no clear D gene. The V gene lost 6 bases and the J gene lost 0 bases, with 6 bases spanning the gap. Germline V lookup: CDR1 DFQATT, CDR2 SNEGSKA (reference sequence). The CDR3 covers 12 residues. The CDR3: CSAIYSNQPQHF. CDR3 DNA: TGCAGTGCCATATATAGCAATCAGCCCCAGCATTTT.

Turning to this clonotype: One junction end disagrees with the germline gene, perhaps due to a read error. This rearrangement joins TRBV7-9 to TRBJ2-5; 7 positions match TRBD1. The V gene's germline CDR1 is SEHNR and CDR2 FQNEAQ (reference sequence). This CDR3 contains 13 residues. The CDR3 loop reads CASSLGQGETRYF. The DNA of the CDR3 is TGTGCCAGCAGCTTAGGACAGGGAGAGACCCGGTACTTC. Variable domain in full (rest from reference TRBV7-9 and TRBJ2-5): DTGVSQNPRHKITKRGQNVTFRCDPISEHNRLYWYRQTLGQGPEFLTYFQNEAQLEKSRLLSDRFSAERPKGSFSTLEIQRTEQGDSAMYLCASSLGQGETRYFGPGTRLLVL.

There are a few counts of this clonotype. The chain recombines TRBV12-3 or TRBV12-4 with TRBJ1-2; D may be TRBD1 (5 bases). V was trimmed by 2 bases and J by 6 bases, leaving 10 bases between them. The CDR3 sequence is 13 residues long. CDR3 residues: CASSLSAGNGYTF. The CDR3 coding sequence is TGTGCCAGCAGTTTATCCGCAGGGAATGGCTACACCTTC.

As for this clonotype: An end of the junction does not agree with germline; a read error may underlie this. This chain uses TRBV5-1 with TRBJ2-7, with 12 bases matching TRBD1. The germline gives CDR1 SGHRS, CDR2 YFSETQ. The CDR3 has 15 residues. The CDR3 loop reads CASSLAGTGGDERYF. CDR3 coding DNA: TGCGCCAGCAGCTTGGCCGGGACAGGGGGCGACGAGCGGTACTTC.

This clonotype came up many times. The V call is TRBV18, the J call TRBJ2-7; a possible D gene is TRBD1 (7 bases). The CDR3 is made up of 17 amino acids. With 6 bases removed from V and 4 bases from J, the gap between germline ends came to 25 bases. CDR1 is KGHSH, CDR2 LQKENI, per germline. The CDR3 nucleotides read TGTGCCAGCTCTCCCGGGAGCCCAGCACCAGGGGGGTACGAGCAGTACTTC. It specifies CASSPGSPAPGGYEQYF.

This clonotype was found many times. The chain carries TRBV5-1 and TRBJ2-1; 11 nucleotides line up with TRBD2. The CDR3 is 16 residues long. V trimming: 4 bases; J trimming: 7 bases; junction bases outside the gene matches: 10. Germline CDR1 reads SGHRS; CDR2 reads YFSETQ. The CDR3 protein is CASSPLTSGKLNEQFF. The DNA for the CDR3 is TGCGCCAGCAGCCCTCTGACTAGCGGGAAGTTGAATGAGCAGTTCTTC.

In this sample, this clonotype turned up many times. The chain joins TRBV19 to TRBJ2-1, with D hard to call. The germline V gene encodes CDR1 LNHDA and CDR2 SQIVND (reference sequence). This CDR3 comprises 17 residues. Trimming cost V 2 bases and J 0 bases, with 14 bases left between them. CDR3 sequence reads: CASSIILAASSYNEQFF. The CDR3 DNA is TGTGCCAGTAGTATAATACTTGCGGCGAGCTCCTACAATGAGCAGTTCTTC.

The chain links TRBV10-3 to TRBJ1-1; no reliable D call. Between the trimmed V and J ends, which lost 6 bases and 0 bases, there was a span of 11 bases. CDR3 length: 14 amino acids. The germline CDR1 and CDR2 sequences are ENHRY and SYGVKD. The CDR3 region is CAIRLGSMNTEAFF. CDR3 in DNA: TGTGCCATCAGGCTGGGCAGCATGAACACTGAAGCTTTCTTT.

This clonotype was picked up many times. V gene TRBV5-1 combines with J gene TRBJ1-1, with 8 bases fitting TRBD1. The V gene's germline CDR1 is SGHRS and CDR2 YFSETQ. The CDR3 contains 14 residues. Germline trimming cut 3 bases from V and 3 bases from J; bases unmatched to any gene: 4. CDR3 region: CASSSTGVDTEAFF. DNA for the CDR3: TGCGCCAGCAGCTCGACAGGGGTTGACACTGAAGCTTTCTTT.

This clonotype was seen many times. The genes are TRBV6-1 and TRBJ2-7; 8 nucleotides match TRBD1. The CDR3 sequence is 14 residues long. The germline CDR1 and CDR2 sequences are MNHNS and SASEGT. With 4 bases clipped from V and 0 bases from J, the junction kept 2 bases outside the gene matches. The DNA for the CDR3 is TGTGCCAGCAGTGGACAGGGGCGCTCCTACGAGCAGTACTTC. Encoded protein: CASSGQGRSYEQYF.

J is TRBJ2-5 and V is TRBV18; 13 nucleotides align to TRBD2. Germline loops: CDR1 KGHSH, CDR2 LQKENI. Trimming at V came to 3 bases and at J to 4 bases, leaving 5 bases not matched to a gene. There are 16 residues in the CDR3. CDR3: CASSPRRLAGGETQYF. CDR3 DNA: TGTGCCAGCTCACCTCGACGACTAGCGGGAGGAGAGACCCAGTACTTC.

The CDR3 protein is CASSPVANRWLREKLFF. CDR3 coding DNA: TGTGCCAGCTCACCAGTAGCCAATAGGTGGTTACGGGAAAAACTGTTTTTT. This chain links TRBV18 with TRBJ1-4; D gene unclear. The germline gives CDR1 KGHSH, CDR2 LQKENI. V gave up 2 bases and J gave up 8 bases, with 21 bases separating them. The CDR3 is 17 residues long.

This sequence joins TRBV7-9 and TRBJ2-3; a weak D match, TRBD2 (6 bases). The CDR3 loop spans 15 amino acids. V was trimmed by 1 base and J by 4 bases, leaving 12 bases between them. The germline gives CDR1 SEHNR, CDR2 FQNEAQ (reference sequence). CDR3 in amino acids: CASSLGFREADTQYF. The CDR3 DNA sequence: TGTGCCAGCAGCTTAGGGTTCAGGGAGGCAGATACGCAGTATTTT.

The chain links TRBV11-2 to TRBJ2-7; the D gene could be TRBD1 or TRBD2 (6 bases each). Germline CDR1 is SGHAT and CDR2 is FQNNGV. This CDR3 comprises 17 residues. The V and J ends lost 1 base and 0 bases respectively, with 16 bases between them. The CDR3 sequence is CASSLGRGRGISYEQYF. Written as DNA, the CDR3 is TGTGCCAGCAGCTTAGGGAGGGGCAGGGGAATCTCCTACGAGCAGTACTTC.